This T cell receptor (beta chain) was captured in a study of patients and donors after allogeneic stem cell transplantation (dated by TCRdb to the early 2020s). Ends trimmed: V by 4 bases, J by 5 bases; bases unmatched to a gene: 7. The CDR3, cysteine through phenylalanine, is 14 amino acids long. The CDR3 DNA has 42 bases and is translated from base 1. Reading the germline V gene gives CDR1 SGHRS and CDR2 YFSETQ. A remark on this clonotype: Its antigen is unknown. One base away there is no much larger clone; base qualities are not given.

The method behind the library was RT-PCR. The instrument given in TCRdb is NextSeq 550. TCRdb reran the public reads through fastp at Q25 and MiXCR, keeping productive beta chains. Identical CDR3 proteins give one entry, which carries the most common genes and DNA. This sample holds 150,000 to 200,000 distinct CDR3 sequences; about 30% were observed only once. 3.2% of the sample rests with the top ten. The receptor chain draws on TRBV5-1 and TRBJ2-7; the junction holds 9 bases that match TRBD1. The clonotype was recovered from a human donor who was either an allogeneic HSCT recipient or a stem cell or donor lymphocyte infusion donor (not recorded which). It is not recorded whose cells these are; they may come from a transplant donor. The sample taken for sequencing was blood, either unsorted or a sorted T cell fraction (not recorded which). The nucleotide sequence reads TGCGCCAGCAGCCACGGACAGGGGAGGCACGAGCAGTACTTC. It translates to CASSHGQGRHEQYF.